This TCR beta chain was recovered during a study of tumor and adjacent non-tumor tissue in lung cancer. About the study: There were 11 to 13 adenocarcinoma, 2 squamous cell carcinoma and 1 small cell lung cancer cases. Aged roughly 31 to 85 years, patients included about 11 men and five or six women with stage I to III disease.

The CDR3 runs 17 residues. In germline, CDR1 is MGHRA, CDR2 YSYEKL. RNA was extracted from bulk tissue without any cell sorting. This clonotype appeared a few times. The junction shows a germline mismatch at one end, possibly a read error. A modified ARM-PCR protocol with three rounds of nested PCR amplified TCRbeta. TCRdb re-analysed the multiplex PCR reads in MiXCR, keeping a single row per CDR3 protein. This sample has 84,000 or so distinct CDR3 sequences, with roughly two thirds found just once. The receptor was isolated from a man between 65 and 85 years old with non-small cell lung cancer. J is TRBJ1-4 and V is TRBV4-1; D uncertain. Sequencing was performed on lung tumor tissue. DNA for the CDR3: TGCGCCAGCAACCAAGTGAAGTCTGGGTCAACTAATGAAAAACCGTTTTTT. It translates to CASNQVKSGSTNEKPFF.